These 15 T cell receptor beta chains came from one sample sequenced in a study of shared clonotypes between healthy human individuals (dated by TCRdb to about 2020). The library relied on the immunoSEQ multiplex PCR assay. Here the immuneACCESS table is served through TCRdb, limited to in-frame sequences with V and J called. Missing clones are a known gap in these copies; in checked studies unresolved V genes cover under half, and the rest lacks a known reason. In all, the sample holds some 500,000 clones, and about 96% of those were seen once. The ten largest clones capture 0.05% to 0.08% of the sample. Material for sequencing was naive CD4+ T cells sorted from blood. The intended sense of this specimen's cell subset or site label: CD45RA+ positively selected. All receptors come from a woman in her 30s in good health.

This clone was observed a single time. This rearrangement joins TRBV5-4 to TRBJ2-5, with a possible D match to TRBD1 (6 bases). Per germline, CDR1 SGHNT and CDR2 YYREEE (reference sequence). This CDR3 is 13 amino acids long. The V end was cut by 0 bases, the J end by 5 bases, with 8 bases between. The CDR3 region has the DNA TGTGCCAGCAGCTTGGTTCAGGGGGAGACCCAGTACTTC. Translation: CASSLVQGETQYF.

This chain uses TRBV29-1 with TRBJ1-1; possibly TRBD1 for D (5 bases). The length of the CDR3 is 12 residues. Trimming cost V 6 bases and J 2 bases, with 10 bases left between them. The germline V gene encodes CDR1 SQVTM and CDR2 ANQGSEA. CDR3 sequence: CSVFRVNTEAFF. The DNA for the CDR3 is TGCAGCGTCTTCAGGGTTAACACTGAAGCTTTCTTT.

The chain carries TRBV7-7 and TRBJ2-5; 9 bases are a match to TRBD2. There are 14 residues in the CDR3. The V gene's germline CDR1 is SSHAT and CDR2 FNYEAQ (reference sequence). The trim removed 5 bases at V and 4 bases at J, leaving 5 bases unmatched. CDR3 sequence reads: CASSPSGTRETQYF. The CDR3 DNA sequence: TGTGCCAGCAGCCCTAGCGGGACCAGAGAGACCCAGTACTTC.

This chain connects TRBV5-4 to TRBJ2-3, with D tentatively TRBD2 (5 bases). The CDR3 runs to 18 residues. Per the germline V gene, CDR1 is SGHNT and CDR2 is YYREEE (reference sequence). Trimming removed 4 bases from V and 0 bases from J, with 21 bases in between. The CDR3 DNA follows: TGTGCCAGCAGCCTGTACCCGGGAACGCGAATCAGCACAGATACGCAGTATTTT. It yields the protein CASSLYPGTRISTDTQYF.

The CDR3 DNA reads TGTGCCAGCAGCTTAGATCATGACAGCCGGGGCGCAACTAATGAAAAACTGTTTTTT. It is translated as CASSLDHDSRGATNEKLFF. The chain combines TRBV11-2 with TRBJ1-4; perhaps TRBD1 as D (5 bases). Germline V gene lookup returns CDR1 SGHAT and CDR2 FQNNGV. The CDR3 sequence is 19 residues long. Trimming took off 0 bases at V and 0 bases at J, with 17 bases between the two ends.

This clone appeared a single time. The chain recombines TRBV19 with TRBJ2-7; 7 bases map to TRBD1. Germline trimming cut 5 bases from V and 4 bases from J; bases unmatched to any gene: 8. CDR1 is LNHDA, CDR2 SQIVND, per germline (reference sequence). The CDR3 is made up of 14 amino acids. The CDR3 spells CASSRSHRGYEQYF. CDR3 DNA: TGTGCCAGTAGTCGCTCGCACAGGGGTTACGAGCAGTACTTC. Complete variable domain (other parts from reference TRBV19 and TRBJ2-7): DGGITQSPKYLFRKEGQNVTLSCEQNLNHDAMYWYRQDPGQGLRLIYYSQIVNDFQKGDIAEGYSVSREKKESFPLTVTSAQKNPTAFYLCASSRSHRGYEQYFGPGTRLTVT.

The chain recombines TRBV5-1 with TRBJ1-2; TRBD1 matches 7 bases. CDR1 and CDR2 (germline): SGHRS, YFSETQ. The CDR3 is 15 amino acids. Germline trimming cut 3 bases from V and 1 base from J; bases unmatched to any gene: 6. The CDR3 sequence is CASSSRGQFNYGYTF. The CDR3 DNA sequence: TGCGCCAGCAGCTCAAGGGGACAGTTTAACTATGGCTACACCTTC.

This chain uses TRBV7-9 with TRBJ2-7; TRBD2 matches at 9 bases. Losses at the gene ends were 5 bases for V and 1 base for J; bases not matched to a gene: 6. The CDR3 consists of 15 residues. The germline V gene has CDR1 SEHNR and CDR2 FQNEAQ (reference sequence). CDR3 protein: CASSPHAGGSYEQYF. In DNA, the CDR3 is TGTGCCAGCAGCCCCCATGCGGGAGGGTCCTACGAGCAGTACTTC.

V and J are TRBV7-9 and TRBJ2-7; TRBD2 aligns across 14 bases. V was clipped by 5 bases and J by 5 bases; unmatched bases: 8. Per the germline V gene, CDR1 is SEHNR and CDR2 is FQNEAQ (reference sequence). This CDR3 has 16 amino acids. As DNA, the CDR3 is TGTGCCAGCAGCCGACTAGCGGGAGGGCCGGTCCACGAGCAGTACTTC. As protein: CASSRLAGGPVHEQYF. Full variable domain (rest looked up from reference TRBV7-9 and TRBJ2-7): DTGVSQNPRHKITKRGQNVTFRCDPISEHNRLYWYRQTLGQGPEFLTYFQNEAQLEKSRLLSDRFSAERPKGSFSTLEIQRTEQGDSAMYLCASSRLAGGPVHEQYFGPGTRLTVT.

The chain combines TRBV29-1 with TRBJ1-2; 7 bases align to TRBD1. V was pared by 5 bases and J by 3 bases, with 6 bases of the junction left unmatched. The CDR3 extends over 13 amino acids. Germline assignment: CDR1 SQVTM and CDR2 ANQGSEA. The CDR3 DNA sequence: TGCAGCGTTCAGGGGGGGAACTACTATGGCTACACCTTC. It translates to CSVQGGNYYGYTF.

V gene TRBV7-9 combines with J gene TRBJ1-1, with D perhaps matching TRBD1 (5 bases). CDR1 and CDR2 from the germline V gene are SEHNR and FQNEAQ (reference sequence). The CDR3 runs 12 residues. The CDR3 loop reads CAYQGGNTEAFF. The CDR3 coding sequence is TGTGCGTACCAGGGAGGGAACACTGAAGCTTTCTTT.

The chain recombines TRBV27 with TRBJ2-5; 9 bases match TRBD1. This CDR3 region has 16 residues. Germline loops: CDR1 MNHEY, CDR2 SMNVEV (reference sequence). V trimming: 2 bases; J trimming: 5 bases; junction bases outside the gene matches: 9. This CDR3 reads CASSLTWDRASETQYF. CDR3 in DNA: TGTGCCAGCAGTTTAACCTGGGACAGGGCTTCGGAGACCCAGTACTTC.

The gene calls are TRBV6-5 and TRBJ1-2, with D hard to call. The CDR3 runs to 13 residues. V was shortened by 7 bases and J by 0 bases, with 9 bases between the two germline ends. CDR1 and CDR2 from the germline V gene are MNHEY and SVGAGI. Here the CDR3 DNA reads TGTGCCAGCACGGCACATACTAACTATGGCTACACCTTC. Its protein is CASTAHTNYGYTF.

As DNA, the CDR3 is TGTGCCAGCAGCACTAGGGGGCGCGCCTATGGCTACACCTTC. Its protein is CASSTRGRAYGYTF. This rearrangement joins TRBV11-2 to TRBJ1-2; 7 nucleotides match TRBD1. Germline CDR1 SGHAT, CDR2 FQNNGV. Trimming removed 5 bases from V and 4 bases from J; junction bases left unmatched: 7. The CDR3 is 14 residues long.

The CDR3 bases are TGTGCCAGCAGCTTGGACAGGGGGGACTACAATGAGCAGTTCTTC. Its protein is CASSLDRGDYNEQFF. This chain joins TRBV11-2 and TRBJ2-1, with 10 bases identical to TRBD1. Looked up from germline, CDR1 is SGHAT and CDR2 is FQNNGV. After removal of 3 bases from V and 3 bases from J, the junction contained 2 bases not matched to a gene. This CDR3 has 15 amino acids. The entire variable domain, with the rest obtained from reference TRBV11-2 and TRBJ2-1, is as follows: EAGVAQSPRYKIIEKRQSVAFWCNPISGHATLYWYQQILGQGPKLLIQFQNNGVVDDSQLPKDRFSAERLKGVDSTLKIQPAKLEDSAVYLCASSLDRGDYNEQFFGPGTRLTVL.